This T cell receptor (beta chain) was sequenced for a study of glioma-infiltrating T cells after dendritic cell vaccination. Study-wide background: Patients received autologous tumor lysate-pulsed dendritic cell vaccination between about 2003 and 2013. The study, taken as a whole, reports: Estimated pretreatment TIL content predicted outcome after dendritic cell vaccination. TCR clonality showed no direct relationship with survival.

Repertoires were generated with immunoSEQ multiplex PCR, while TCRdb's copy carries only in-frame clones and drops some. Found here are about 50,000 clones, approximately 85% of them singletons; the top ten hold about 10%. V dropped 1 base and J dropped 8 bases, with 10 bases sitting between them. This CDR3 comprises 13 residues. Germline CDR1 reads SGHTA; CDR2 reads FQGNSA. This clone was detected once. Its antigen is unknown. The receptor's source is a human donor with glioblastoma. The chain employs TRBV7-2 and TRBJ2-3; maybe TRBD2 (5 bases). The sequencing here drew on blood, taken before dendritic cell vaccination. DNA of the CDR3: TGTGCCAGCAGCTTAGAAGGACTCCGTACGCAGTATTTT. Its protein product is CASSLEGLRTQYF.